This record concerns one TCR beta chain sequence. The entry originates in a study of blood T cell repertoires in COVID-19. The table came from immunoSEQ multiplex PCR; TCRdb's copy has only in-frame clones and leaves some out. The sample lists roughly 84,000 clones, about 80% seen once, with 9.5% to 15% in the top ten. Deletions cut 7 bases from V and 0 bases from J, with 10 bases between. CDR1 and CDR2 from the germline V gene are SNHLY and FYNNEI. This CDR3 is built from 13 residues. The material sequenced was peripheral blood. The receptor's source is a woman between 40 and 50 years old with active or convalescent COVID-19. The V and J genes are TRBV2 and TRBJ2-7; D perhaps matches TRBD2 (5 bases). The CDR3 loop reads CASTEAFSYEQYF. CDR3 coding DNA: TGTGCCAGCACGGAGGCGTTCTCCTACGAGCAGTACTTC. The variable domain in full, with the rest retrieved from reference TRBV2 and TRBJ2-7, is EPEVTQTPSHQVTQMGQEVILRCVPISNHLYFYWYRQILGQKVEFLVSFYNNEISEKSEIFDDQFSVERPDGSNFTLKIRSTKLEDSAMYFCASTEAFSYEQYFGPGTRLTVT.